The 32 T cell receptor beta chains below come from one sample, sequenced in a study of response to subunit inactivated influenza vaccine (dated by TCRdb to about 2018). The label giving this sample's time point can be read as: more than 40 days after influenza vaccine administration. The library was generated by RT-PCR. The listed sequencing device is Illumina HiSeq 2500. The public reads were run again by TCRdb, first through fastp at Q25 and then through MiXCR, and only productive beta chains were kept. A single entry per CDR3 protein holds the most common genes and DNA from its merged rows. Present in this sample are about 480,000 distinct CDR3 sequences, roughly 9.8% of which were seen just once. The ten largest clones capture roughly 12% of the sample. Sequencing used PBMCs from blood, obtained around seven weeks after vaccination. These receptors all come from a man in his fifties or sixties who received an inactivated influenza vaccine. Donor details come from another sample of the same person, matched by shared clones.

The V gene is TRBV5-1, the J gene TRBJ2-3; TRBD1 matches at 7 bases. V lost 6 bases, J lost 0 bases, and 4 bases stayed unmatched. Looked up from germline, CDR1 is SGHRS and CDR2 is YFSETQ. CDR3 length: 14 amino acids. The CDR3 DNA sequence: TGCGCCAGCACGGTGGACAGGAGCACAGATACGCAGTATTTT. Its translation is CASTVDRSTDTQYF.

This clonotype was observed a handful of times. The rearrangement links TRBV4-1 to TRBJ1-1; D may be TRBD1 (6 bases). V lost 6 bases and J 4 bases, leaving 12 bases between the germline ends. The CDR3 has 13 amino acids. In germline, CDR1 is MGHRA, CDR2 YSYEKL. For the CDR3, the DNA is TGCGCCAGCAGTCCCCGGGGGCTCACTGAAGCTTTCTTT. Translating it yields CASSPRGLTEAFF.

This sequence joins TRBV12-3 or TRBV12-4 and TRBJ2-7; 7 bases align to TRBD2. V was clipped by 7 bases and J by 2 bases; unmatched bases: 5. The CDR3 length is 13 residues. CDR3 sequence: CASNRGGPYEQYF. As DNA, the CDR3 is TGTGCCAGCAATAGGGGAGGGCCCTACGAGCAGTACTTC.

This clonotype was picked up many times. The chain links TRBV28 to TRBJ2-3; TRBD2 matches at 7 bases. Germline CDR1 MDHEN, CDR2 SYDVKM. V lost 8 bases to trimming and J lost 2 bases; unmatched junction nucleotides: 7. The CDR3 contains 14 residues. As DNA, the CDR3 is TGTGCCAGCCGCTCGACTAGCTACACAGATACGCAGTATTTT. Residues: CASRSTSYTDTQYF.

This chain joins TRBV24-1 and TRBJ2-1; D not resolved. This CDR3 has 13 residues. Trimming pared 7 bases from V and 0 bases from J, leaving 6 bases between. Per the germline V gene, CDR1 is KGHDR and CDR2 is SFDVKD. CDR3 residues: CATSQTSYNEQFF. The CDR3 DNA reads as TGTGCCACCAGCCAAACCTCCTACAATGAGCAGTTCTTC.

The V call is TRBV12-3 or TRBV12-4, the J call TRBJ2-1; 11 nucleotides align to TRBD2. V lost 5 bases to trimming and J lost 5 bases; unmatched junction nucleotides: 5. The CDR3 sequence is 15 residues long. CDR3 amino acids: CASSARLAGNNEQFF. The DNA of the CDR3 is TGTGCCAGCAGTGCGAGACTAGCGGGGAACAATGAGCAGTTCTTC.

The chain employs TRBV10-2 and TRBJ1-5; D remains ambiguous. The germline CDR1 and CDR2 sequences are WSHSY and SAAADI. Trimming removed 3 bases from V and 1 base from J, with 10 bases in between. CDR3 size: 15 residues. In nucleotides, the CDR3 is TGCGCCAGCAGTGAAACAACCGGGAGCAATCAGCCCCAGCATTTT. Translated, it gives CASSETTGSNQPQHF.

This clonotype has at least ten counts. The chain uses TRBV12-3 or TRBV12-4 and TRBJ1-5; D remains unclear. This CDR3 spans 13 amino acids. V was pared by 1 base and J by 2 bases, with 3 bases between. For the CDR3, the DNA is TGTGCCAGCAGTTTAGTAGGCAATCAGCCCCAGCATTTT. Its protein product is CASSLVGNQPQHF.

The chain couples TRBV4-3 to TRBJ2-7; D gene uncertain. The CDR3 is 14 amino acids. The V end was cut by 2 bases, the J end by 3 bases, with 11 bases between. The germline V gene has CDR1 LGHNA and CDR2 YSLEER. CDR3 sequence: CASSQSVGNYEQYF. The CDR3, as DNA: TGCGCCAGCAGCCAATCGGTCGGTAACTACGAGCAGTACTTC.

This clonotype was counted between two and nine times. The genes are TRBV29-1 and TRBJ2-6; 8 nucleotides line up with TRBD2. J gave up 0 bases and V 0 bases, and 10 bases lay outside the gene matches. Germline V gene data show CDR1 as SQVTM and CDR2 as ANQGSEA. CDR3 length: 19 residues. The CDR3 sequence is CSVEEYPLAAHSGANVLTF. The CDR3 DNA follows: TGCAGCGTTGAAGAATATCCACTAGCGGCTCACTCTGGGGCCAACGTCCTGACTTTC.

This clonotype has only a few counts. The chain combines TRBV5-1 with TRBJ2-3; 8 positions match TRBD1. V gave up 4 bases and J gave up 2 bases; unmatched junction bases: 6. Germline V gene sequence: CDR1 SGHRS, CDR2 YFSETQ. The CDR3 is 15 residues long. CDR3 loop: CASSPRQGTTDTQYF. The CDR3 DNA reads TGCGCCAGCAGCCCCAGACAGGGGACCACAGATACGCAGTATTTT.

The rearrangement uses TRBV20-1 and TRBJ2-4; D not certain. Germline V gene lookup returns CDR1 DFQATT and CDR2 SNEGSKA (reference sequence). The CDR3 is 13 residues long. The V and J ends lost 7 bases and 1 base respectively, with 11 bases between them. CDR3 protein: CSVTASAKNIQYF. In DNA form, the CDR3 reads TGCAGTGTCACAGCTTCGGCCAAAAACATTCAGTACTTC.

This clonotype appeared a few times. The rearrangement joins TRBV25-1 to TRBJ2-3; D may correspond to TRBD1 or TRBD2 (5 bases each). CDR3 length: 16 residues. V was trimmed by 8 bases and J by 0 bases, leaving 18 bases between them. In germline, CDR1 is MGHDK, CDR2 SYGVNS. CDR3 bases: TGTGCCAGCCTCATCAAACCAGGGACGAGCACAGATACGCAGTATTTT. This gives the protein CASLIKPGTSTDTQYF.

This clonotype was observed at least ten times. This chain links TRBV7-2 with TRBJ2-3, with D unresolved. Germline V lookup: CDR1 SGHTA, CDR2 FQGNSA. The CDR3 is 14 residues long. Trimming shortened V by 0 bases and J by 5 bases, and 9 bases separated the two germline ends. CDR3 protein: CASSLAQSLDTQYF. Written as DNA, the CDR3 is TGTGCCAGCAGCTTAGCACAGTCTCTAGATACGCAGTATTTT.

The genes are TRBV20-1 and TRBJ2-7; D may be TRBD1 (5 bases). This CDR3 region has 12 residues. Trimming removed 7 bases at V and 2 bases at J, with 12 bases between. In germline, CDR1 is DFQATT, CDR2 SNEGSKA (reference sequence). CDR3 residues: CSGADIPYEQYF. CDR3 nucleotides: TGCAGTGGGGCGGACATCCCCTACGAGCAGTACTTC.

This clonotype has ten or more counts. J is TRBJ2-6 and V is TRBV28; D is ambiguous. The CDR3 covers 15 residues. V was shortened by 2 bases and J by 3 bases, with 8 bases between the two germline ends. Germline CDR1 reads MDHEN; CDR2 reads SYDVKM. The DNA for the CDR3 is TGTGCCAGCAGTTTACCGGTCGGTGGGGCCAACGTCCTGACTTTC. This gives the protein CASSLPVGGANVLTF.

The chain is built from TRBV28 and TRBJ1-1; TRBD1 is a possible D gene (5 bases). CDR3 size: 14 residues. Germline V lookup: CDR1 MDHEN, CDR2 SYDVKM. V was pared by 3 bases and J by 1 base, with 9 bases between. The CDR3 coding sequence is TGTGCCAGCAGTTTTTTCACAGGGAACACTGAAGCTTTCTTT. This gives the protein CASSFFTGNTEAFF.

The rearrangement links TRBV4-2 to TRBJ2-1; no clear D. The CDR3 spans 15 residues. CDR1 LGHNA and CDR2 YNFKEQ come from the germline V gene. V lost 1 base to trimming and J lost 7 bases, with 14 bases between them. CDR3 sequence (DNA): TGTGCCAGCAGCCAAGTCTTGCTAGATGGGAATGAGCAGTTCTTC. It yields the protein CASSQVLLDGNEQFF.

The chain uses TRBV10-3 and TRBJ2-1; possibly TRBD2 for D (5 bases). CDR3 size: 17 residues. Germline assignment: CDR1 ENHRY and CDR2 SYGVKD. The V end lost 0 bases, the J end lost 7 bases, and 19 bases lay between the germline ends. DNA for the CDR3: TGTGCCATCAGTGAGTCGCGGTTTTCCAGGAGAGGGAATGAGCAGTTCTTC. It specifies CAISESRFSRRGNEQFF.

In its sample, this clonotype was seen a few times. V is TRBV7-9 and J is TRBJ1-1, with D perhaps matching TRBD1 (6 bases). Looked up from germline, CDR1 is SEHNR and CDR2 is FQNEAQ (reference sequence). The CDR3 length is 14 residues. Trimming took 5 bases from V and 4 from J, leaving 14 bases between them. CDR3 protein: CASSRGQSTTEAFF. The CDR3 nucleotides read TGTGCCAGCAGCCGAGGACAGAGTACCACTGAAGCTTTCTTT.

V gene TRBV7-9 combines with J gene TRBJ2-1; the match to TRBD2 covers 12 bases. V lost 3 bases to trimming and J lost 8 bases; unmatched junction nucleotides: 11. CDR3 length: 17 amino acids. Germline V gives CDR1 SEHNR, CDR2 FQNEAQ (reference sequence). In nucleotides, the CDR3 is TGTGCCAGCAGCTTTTCTAGCGGGAGGGCGACAGGTCATGAGCAGTTCTTC. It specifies CASSFSSGRATGHEQFF.

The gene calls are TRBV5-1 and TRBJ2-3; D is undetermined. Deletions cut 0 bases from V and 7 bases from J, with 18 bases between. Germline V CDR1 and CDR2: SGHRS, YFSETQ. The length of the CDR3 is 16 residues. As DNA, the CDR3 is TGCGCCAGCAGCTTGGAAGGCCTATCGGGCTCATATACGCAGTATTTT. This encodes CASSLEGLSGSYTQYF.

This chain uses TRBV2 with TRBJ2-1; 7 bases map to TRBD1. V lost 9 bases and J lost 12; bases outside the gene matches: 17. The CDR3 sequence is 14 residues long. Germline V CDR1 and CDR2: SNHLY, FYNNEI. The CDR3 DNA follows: TGTGCCAGTTTGGGTTACACCGACAGGGATGGGCAGTTCTTC. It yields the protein CASLGYTDRDGQFF.

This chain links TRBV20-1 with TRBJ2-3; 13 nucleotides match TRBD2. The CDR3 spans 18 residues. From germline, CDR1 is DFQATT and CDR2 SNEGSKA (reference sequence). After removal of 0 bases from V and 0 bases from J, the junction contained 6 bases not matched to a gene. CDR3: CSARDRLAGGLSTDTQYF. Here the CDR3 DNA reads TGCAGTGCTAGAGATCGACTAGCGGGGGGTCTCAGCACAGATACGCAGTATTTT.

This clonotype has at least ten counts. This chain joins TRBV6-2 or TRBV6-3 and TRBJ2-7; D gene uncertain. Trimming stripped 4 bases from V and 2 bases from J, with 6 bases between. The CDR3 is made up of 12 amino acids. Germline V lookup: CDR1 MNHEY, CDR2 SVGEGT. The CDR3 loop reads CASSLTAYEQYF. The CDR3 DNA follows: TGTGCCAGCAGTTTGACCGCCTACGAGCAGTACTTC.

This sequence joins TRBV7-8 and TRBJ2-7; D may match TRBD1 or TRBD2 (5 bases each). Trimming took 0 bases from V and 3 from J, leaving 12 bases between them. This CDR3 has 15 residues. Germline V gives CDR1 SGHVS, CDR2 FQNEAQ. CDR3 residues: CASSLAIWGNYEQYF. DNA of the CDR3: TGTGCCAGCAGCTTAGCGATTTGGGGGAACTACGAGCAGTACTTC.

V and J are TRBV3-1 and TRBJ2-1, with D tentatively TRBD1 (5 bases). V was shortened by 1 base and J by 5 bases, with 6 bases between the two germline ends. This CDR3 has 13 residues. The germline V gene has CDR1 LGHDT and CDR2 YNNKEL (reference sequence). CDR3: CASSQAGNNEQFF. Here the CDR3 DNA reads TGTGCCAGCAGCCAAGCAGGGAACAATGAGCAGTTCTTC.

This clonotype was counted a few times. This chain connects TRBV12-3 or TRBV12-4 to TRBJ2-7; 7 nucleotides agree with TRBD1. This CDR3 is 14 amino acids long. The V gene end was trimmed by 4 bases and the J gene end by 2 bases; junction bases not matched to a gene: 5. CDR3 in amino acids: CASSYRGTPYEQYF. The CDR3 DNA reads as TGTGCCAGCAGTTACAGGGGAACTCCCTACGAGCAGTACTTC.

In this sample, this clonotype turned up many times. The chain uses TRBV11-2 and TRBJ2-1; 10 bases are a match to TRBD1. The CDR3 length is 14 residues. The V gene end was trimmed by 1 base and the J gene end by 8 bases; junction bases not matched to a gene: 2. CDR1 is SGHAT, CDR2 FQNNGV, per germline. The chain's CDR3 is CASSLGQGAYEQFF. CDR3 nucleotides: TGTGCCAGCAGCTTAGGACAGGGGGCCTATGAGCAGTTCTTC.

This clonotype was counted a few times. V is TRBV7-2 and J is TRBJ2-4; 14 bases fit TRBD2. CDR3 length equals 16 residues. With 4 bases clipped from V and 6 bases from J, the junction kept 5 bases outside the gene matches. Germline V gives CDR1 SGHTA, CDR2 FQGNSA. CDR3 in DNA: TGTGCCAGCAGCTCGGGACTAGCGGGAGCCGGAAACATTCAGTACTTC. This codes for CASSSGLAGAGNIQYF.

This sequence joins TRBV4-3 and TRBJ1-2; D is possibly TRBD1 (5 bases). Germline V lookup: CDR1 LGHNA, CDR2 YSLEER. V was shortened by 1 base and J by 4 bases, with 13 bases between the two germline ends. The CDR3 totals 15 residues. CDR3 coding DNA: TGCGCCAGCAGCCAAGCTTACCGGGACGGCTATGGCTACACCTTC. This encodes CASSQAYRDGYGYTF.

CDR3 region: CSAGKNEQFF. DNA for the CDR3: TGCAGCGCCGGTAAGAATGAGCAGTTCTTC. This chain links TRBV29-1 with TRBJ2-1; D is ambiguous. V lost 7 bases and J lost 7, with 8 bases in between. Germline loops: CDR1 SQVTM, CDR2 ANQGSEA. The CDR3 consists of 10 residues.